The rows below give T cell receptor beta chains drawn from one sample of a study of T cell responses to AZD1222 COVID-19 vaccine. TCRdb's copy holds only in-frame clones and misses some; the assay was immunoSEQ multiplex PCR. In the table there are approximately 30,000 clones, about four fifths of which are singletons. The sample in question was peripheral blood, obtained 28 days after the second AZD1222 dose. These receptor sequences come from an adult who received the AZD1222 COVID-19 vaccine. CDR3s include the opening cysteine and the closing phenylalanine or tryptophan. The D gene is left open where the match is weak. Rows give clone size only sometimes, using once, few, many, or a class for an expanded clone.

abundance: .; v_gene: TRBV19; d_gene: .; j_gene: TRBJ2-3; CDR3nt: TGTGCCAGTAGTTGGGGCTCTAGTGAGGGTAGCACAGATACGCAGTATTTT; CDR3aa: CASSWGSSEGSTDTQYF
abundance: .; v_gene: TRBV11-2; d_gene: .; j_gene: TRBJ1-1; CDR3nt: TGTGCCAGCAGACCCCCAGGGTTTAGAGCTTTCTTT; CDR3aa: CASRPPGFRAFF
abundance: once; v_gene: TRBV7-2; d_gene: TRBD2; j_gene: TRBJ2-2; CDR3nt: TGTGCCAGCAGCTTAGTGGGGACTAGCGGGAACACCGGGGAGCTGTTTTTT; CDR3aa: CASSLVGTSGNTGELFF
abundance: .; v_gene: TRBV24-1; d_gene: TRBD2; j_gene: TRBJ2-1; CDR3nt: TGTGCCACCAGTGATGCCGGGACTAGCTTCGGCAATGAGCAGTTCTTC; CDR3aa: CATSDAGTSFGNEQFF
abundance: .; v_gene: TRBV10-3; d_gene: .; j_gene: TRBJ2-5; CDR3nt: TGTGCCATCAGTGAGAGGGGGGGTGAGACCCAGTACTTC; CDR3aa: CAISERGGETQYF
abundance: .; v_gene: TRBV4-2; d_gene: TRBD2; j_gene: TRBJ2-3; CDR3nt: TGTGCCAGCAGCCAAACTAGCGGGGGGGCCACAGATACGCAGTATTTT; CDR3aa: CASSQTSGGATDTQYF
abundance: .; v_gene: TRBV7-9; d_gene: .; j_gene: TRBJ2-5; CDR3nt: TGTGCCAGCAACTGGGATGAGGGGCAGACCCAGTACTTC; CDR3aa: CASNWDEGQTQYF
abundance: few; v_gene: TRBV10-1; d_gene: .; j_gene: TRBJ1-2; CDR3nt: TGCGCCAGCAGTATGGGGGGTAGCTATGGCTACACCTTC; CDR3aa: CASSMGGSYGYTF
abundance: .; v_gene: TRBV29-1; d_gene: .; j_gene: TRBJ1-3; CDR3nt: TGCAGCGTTGACACCTCTGGAAACACCATATATTTT; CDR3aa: CSVDTSGNTIYF
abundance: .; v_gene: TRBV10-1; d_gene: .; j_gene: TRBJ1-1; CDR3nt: TGCGCCAGCAGTGAGTCTGGCAGCCACCCGGTAGCTTTCTTT; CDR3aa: CASSESGSHPVAFF
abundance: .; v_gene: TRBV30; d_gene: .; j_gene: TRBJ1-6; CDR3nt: TGTGCCTGGAGTGGGCAGTCGCCCGATAATTCACCCCTCCACTTT; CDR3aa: CAWSGQSPDNSPLHF
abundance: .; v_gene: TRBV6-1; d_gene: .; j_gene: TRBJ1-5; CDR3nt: TGTGCCAGCAGTGAAGCCTGGGTCGACGGGAACAATCAGCCCCAGCATTTT; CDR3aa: CASSEAWVDGNNQPQHF
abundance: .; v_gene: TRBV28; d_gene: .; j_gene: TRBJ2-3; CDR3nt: TGTGCCAGCAAAGGCCCCACAGATACGCAGTATTTT; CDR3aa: CASKGPTDTQYF
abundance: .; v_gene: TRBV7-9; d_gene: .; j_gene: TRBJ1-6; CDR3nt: TGTGCCAGCAGCCAAAAAAGAAGCTCCTATAATTCACCCCTCCACTTT; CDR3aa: CASSQKRSSYNSPLHF
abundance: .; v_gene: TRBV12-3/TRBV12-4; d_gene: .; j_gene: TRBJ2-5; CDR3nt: TGTGCCAGCAGCCTAGCGCCAGAGACCCAGTACTTC; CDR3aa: CASSLAPETQYF
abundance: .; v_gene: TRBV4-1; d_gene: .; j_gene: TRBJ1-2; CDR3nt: TGCGCCAGCAGCCAAGATCGCTATTCCCGAGGCTACACCTTC; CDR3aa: CASSQDRYSRGYTF
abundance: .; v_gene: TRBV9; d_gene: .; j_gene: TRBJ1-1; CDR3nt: TGTGCCAGCAGCGTTGGAACATGGAACACTGAAGCTTTCTTT; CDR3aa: CASSVGTWNTEAFF
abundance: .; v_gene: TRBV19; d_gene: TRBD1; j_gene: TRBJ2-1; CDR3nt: TGTGCCAGTACTTACAGACAGGGAGTTAATGAGCAGTTCTTC; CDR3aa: CASTYRQGVNEQFF
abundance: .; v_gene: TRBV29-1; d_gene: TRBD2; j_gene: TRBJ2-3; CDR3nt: TGCAGCGCCGCAAGGACTAGCGAAGATACGCAGTATTTT; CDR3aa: CSAARTSEDTQYF
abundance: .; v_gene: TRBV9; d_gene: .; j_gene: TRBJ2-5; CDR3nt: TGTGCCAGCAGCGTAGGTGGGGGCGTTTCATTTCGAGAGACCCAGTACTTC; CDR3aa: CASSVGGGVSFRETQYF
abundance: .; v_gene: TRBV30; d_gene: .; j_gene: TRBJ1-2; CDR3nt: TGTGCCTGGAGTTTTAAGGGCCGCTATGGCTACACCTTC; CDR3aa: CAWSFKGRYGYTF
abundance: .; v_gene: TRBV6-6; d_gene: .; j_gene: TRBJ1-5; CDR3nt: TGTGCCAGCAGTCCATGGGACCGTAGCAATCAGCCCCAGCATTTT; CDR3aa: CASSPWDRSNQPQHF
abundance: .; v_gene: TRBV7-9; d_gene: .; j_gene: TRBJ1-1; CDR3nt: TGTGCCAGCAGCTTATCCGAGAACACTGAAGCTTTCTTT; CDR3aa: CASSLSENTEAFF
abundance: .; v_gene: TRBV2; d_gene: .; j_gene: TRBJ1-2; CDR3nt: TGTGCCAGCAAGGACTATGGCTACACCTTC; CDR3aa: CASKDYGYTF
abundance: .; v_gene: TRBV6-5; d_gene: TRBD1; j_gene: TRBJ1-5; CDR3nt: TGTGCCAGCAATAGGGACAGTACGGTTCAGCCCCAGCATTTT; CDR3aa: CASNRDSTVQPQHF
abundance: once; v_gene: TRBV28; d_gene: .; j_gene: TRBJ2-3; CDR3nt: TGTGCCAGCATGGTAAAGTTGGGCACAGATACGCAGTATTTT; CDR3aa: CASMVKLGTDTQYF
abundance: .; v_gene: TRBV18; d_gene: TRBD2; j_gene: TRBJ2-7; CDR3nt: TGTGCCAGCTCACCACCTAGCGGGGGTGGCTACGAGCAGTACTTC; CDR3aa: CASSPPSGGGYEQYF
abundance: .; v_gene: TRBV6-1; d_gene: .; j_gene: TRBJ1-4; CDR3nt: TGTGCCAGCAGTGTACCCATCGCTGCCACTAATGAAAAACTGTTTTTT; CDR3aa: CASSVPIAATNEKLFF
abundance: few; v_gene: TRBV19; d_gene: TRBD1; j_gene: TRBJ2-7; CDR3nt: TGTGCCACCCGCGGGTGGGGACAGGGGGCTGGAGAGCAGTACTTC; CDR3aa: CATRGWGQGAGEQYF
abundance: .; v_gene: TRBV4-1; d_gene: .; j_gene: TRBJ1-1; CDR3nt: TGCGCCAGCAGCCAAGGTGGCATTTTCTCCCCTGAAGCTTTCTTT; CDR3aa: CASSQGGIFSPEAFF
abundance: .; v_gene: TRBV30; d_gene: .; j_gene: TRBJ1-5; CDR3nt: TGTGCCTGGAGTGTAGAGGGCAATCAGCCCCAGCATTTT; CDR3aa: CAWSVEGNQPQHF
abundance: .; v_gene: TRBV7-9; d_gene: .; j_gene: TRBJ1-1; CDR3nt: TGTGCCAGCAGCCAACCCGGCGGCGGCGCGAACACTGAAGCTTTCTTT; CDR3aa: CASSQPGGGANTEAFF